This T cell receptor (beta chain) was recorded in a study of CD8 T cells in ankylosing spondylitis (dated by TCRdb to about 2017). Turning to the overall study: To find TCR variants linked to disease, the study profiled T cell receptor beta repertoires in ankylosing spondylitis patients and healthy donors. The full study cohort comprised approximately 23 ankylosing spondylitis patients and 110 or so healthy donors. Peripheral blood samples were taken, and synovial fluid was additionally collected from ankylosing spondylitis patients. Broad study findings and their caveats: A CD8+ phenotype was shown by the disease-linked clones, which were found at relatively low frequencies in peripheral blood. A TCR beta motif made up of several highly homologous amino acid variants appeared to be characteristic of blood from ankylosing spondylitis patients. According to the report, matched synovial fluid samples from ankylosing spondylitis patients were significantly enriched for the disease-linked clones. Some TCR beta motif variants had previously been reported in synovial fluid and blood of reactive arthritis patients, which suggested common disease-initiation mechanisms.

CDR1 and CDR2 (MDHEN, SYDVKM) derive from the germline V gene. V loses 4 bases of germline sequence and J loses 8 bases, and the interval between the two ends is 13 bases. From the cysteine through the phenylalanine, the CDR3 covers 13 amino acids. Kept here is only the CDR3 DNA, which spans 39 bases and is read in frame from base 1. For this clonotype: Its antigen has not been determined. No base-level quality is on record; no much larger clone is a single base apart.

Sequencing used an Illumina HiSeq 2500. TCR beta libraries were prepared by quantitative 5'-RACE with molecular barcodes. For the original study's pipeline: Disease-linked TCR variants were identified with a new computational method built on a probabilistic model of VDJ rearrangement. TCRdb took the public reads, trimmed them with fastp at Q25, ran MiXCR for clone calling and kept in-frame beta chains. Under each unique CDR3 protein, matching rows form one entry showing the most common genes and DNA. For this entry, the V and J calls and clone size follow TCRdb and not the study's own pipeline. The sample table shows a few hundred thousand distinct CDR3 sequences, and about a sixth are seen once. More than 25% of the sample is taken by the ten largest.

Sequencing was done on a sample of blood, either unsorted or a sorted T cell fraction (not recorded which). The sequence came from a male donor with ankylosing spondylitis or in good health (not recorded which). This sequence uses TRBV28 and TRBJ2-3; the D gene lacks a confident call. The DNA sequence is TGTGCCAGCAGTTGGGCAAGCTCGCGTACGCAGTATTTT. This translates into CASSWASSRTQYF.